These T cell receptor beta chains were read from a single sample in a study of cytomegalovirus exposure and HLA in healthy donors. TCRdb's copy holds only in-frame clones and misses some; the assay was immunoSEQ multiplex PCR. This sample has about 210,000 clones, with roughly 80% found just once. The sequencing input was PBMCs. Source of these receptors: a man in his forties in good health and CMV-seropositive. CDR3s leave out the opening cysteine and the closing phenylalanine or tryptophan. The size field is filled for only some rows; it gives once, few, many or a size class.

j_gene | abundance | v_gene | CDR3aa
TRBJ2-5 | NA | TRBV4-1 | ASSQAPGVGKETQY
TRBJ1-2 | NA | TRBV2 | ASSEAGGTYGYT
TRBJ2-5 | NA | TRBV30 | AWTATGQETQY
TRBJ2-1 | NA | TRBV5-1 | ASSFGLAGSSYNEQF
TRBJ1-2 | NA | TRBV5-4 | ASSSVPNYGYT
TRBJ1-5 | NA | TRBV27 | ASSEAGSSNQPQH
TRBJ1-5 | few | TRBV6-1 | ASKDREPQPQH
TRBJ1-1 | NA | TRBV7-9 | ASSLARQPNTEAF
TRBJ2-1 | NA | TRBV5-1 | ASSAGLAGDYNEQF
TRBJ1-5 | NA | TRBV5-1 | ASSLESGQFRQPQH
TRBJ1-5 | NA | TRBV19 | ATDTRGNNQPQH
TRBJ1-5 | NA | TRBV10-3 | AISWSDQPQH